The 10 T cell receptor beta chains reported below all come from one sample, sequenced in a study of cytomegalovirus exposure and HLA in healthy donors. Both 60 Vbeta primers and 13 Jbeta primers went into the PCR. TCRdb keeps only in-frame clones here, not all; method: immunoSEQ multiplex PCR. Found here are roughly 150,000 clones, 82% of them singletons; the top ten hold 1.5%. The sequenced sample was PBMCs. These receptor sequences come from a girl between 5 and 17 years old in good health and CMV-seropositive.

The gene calls are TRBV5-6 and TRBJ2-3, with TRBD2 matching over 8 bases. This CDR3 has 16 amino acids. Trimming removed 2 bases from V and 4 bases from J; junction bases left unmatched: 9. CDR1 SGHDT and CDR2 YYEEEE come from the germline V gene. The CDR3 DNA is TGTGCCAGCAGCTTCCCCTACGGGGGGGTGGCAGATACGCAGTATTTT. Protein product: CASSFPYGGVADTQYF. Full variable domain (remainder filled in from reference TRBV5-6 and TRBJ2-3): DAGVTQSPTHLIKTRGQQVTLRCSPKSGHDTVSWYQQALGQGPQFIFQYYEEEERQRGNFPDRFSGHQFPNYSSELNVNALLLGDSALYLCASSFPYGGVADTQYFGPGTRLTVL.

The CDR3 sequence: CASSLAGTGNEQFF. CDR3 bases: TGTGCCAGCAGCCTAGCCGGGACAGGGAATGAGCAGTTCTTC. The rearrangement links TRBV7-3 to TRBJ2-1, with 9 nucleotides matching TRBD1. CDR1 SGHTA and CDR2 FQGTGA come from the germline V gene. The trim removed 5 bases at V and 7 bases at J, leaving 6 bases unmatched. CDR3 length equals 14 residues.

The V gene is TRBV2, the J gene TRBJ1-5; weak D call: TRBD1 (5 bases). This CDR3 comprises 13 residues. Germline-derived CDR1 and CDR2 are SNHLY and FYNNEI. The ends were cut back, 6 bases at V and 5 bases at J, with 11 bases in the middle. The chain's CDR3 is CASRGWGDQPQHF. The CDR3, as DNA: TGTGCCAGCAGAGGTTGGGGGGATCAGCCCCAGCATTTT.

The chain links TRBV11-2 to TRBJ2-7; 7 nucleotides agree with TRBD2. CDR3 length equals 18 residues. Germline CDR1 and CDR2: SGHAT and FQNNGV. V was pared by 7 bases and J by 1 base, with 19 bases of the junction left unmatched. The CDR3: CASTSFFDSQRGSYEQYF. The CDR3 region has the DNA TGTGCCAGCACCTCATTCTTCGATTCGCAGCGGGGATCCTACGAGCAGTACTTC.

The V call is TRBV18, the J call TRBJ1-2, with 7 bases fitting TRBD1. V dropped 4 bases and J dropped 8; count of bases not matched to a gene: 13. Germline lookup yields CDR1 KGHSH and CDR2 LQKENI. The length of the CDR3 is 15 residues. The CDR3 here is CASSQDTNRGIGYTF. CDR3 bases: TGTGCCAGCTCACAAGATACCAACAGGGGTATCGGCTACACCTTC.

The CDR3, as DNA: TGTGCCACCAGCAGAGATCGTACAGATCTCTCCTACGAGCAGTACTTC. This codes for CATSRDRTDLSYEQYF. The rearrangement links TRBV15 to TRBJ2-7; unclear D gene. V lost 0 bases, J lost 0 bases, and 12 bases lay in between. Germline V lookup: CDR1 LNHNV, CDR2 YYDKDF (reference sequence). The length of the CDR3 is 16 residues.

The sample holds one count of this clone. The chain links TRBV6-5 to TRBJ2-7; D remains unclear. V was clipped by 0 bases and J by 2 bases, with 11 bases between them. This CDR3 spans 15 amino acids. Germline loops: CDR1 MNHEY, CDR2 SVGAGI. The CDR3 loop reads CASSYSRLEAYEQYF. The DNA for the CDR3 is TGTGCCAGCAGTTACTCGAGGTTGGAAGCCTACGAGCAGTACTTC.

The rearrangement uses TRBV6-4 and TRBJ2-4, with TRBD1 identical over 7 bases. CDR3 length: 18 amino acids. V shed 3 bases and J 0 bases; nucleotides not matched to a gene: 11. CDR1 and CDR2 (germline): MRHNA, SNTAGT. The CDR3 here is CASSDPGTDNAAKNIQYF. The CDR3 coding sequence is TGTGCCAGCAGTGATCCCGGGACAGACAATGCAGCCAAAAACATTCAGTACTTC.

The chain is built from TRBV15 and TRBJ2-5; possible D gene TRBD2, 6 bases. V was clipped by 3 bases and J by 4 bases, with 15 bases between them. CDR3 size: 15 residues. The germline gives CDR1 LNHNV, CDR2 YYDKDF (reference sequence). Here the CDR3 DNA reads TGTGCCACCAGCAGCGGAGGGCCCCAGGGAGAGACCCAGTACTTC. Residues: CATSSGGPQGETQYF.

The rearrangement links TRBV5-1 to TRBJ1-1; D is unresolved. Trimming stripped 0 bases from V and 0 bases from J, with 15 bases between. CDR1 is SGHRS and CDR2 is YFSETQ in the germline V gene. The CDR3 is 17 amino acids. CDR3 in amino acids: CASSLVSGDNMNTEAFF. In nucleotides, the CDR3 is TGCGCCAGCAGCTTGGTGTCAGGTGACAACATGAACACTGAAGCTTTCTTT.